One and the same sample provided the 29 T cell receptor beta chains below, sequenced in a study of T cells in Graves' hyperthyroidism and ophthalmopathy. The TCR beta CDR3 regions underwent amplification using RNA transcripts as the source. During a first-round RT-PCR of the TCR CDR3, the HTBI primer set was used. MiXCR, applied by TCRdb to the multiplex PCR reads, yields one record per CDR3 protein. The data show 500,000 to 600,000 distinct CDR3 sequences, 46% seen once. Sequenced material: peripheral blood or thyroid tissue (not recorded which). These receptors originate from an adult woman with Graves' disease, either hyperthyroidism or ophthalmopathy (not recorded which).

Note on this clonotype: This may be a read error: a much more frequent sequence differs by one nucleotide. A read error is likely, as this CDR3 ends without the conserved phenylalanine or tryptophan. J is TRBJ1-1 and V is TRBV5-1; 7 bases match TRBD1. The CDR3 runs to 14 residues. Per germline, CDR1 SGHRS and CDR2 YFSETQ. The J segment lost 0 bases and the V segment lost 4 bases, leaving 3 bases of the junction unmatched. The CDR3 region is CASSMTGMNTEAFS. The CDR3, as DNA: TGCGCCAGCAGCATGACAGGGATGAACACTGAAGCTTTCTCT.

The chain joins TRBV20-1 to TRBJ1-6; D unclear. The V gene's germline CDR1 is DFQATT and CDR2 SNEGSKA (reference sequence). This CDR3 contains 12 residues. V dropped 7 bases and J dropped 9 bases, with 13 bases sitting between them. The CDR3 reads CSVLTPGSPLHF. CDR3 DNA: TGCAGTGTACTGACGCCGGGTTCACCCCTCCACTTT.

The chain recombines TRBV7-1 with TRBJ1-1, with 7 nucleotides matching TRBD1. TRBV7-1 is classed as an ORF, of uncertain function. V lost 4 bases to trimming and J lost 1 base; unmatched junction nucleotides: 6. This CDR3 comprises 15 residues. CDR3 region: CASSYERQGNTEAFF. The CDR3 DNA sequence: TGTGCCAGCAGCTACGAACGACAGGGGAACACTGAAGCTTTCTTT.

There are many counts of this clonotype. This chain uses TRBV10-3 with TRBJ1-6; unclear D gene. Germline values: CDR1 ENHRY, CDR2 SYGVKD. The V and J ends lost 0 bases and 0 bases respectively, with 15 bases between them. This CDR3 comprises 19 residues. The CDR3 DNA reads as TGTGCCATCAGTGAGTCGTCGTTGGCCGTTGACTCCTATAATTCACCCCTCCACTTT. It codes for CAISESSLAVDSYNSPLHF.

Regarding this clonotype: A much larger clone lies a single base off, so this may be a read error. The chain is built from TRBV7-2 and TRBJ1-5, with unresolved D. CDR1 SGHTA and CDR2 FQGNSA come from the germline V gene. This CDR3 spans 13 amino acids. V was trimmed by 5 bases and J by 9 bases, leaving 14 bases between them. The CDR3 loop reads CTSSPEVRLPQHF. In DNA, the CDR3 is TGTACCAGCAGCCCGGAGGTTCGATTGCCCCAGCATTTT.

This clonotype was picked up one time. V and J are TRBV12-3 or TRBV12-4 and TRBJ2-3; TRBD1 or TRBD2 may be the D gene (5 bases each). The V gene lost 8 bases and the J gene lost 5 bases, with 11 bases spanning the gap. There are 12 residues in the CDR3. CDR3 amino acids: CASGLGGDTQYF. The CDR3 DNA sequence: TGTGCCAGCGGCCTTGGGGGAGATACGCAGTATTTT.

The CDR3 DNA reads as TGCAGTGCTAGAGCAGGGAGCTTAAATCAGCCCCAGCATTTT. It encodes CSARAGSLNQPQHF. The chain uses TRBV20-1 and TRBJ1-5, with a possible D match to TRBD1 (5 bases). CDR1 is DFQATT, CDR2 SNEGSKA, per germline (reference sequence). CDR3 length equals 14 residues. The germline V and J ends were trimmed by 1 base and 4 bases, with 11 bases remaining between them.

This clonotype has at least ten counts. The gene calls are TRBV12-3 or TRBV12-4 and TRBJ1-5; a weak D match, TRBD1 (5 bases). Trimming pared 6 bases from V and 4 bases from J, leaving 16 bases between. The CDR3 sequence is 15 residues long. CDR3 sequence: CASSPGQGLNQPQHF. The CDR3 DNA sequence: TGTGCCAGCAGCCCAGGGCAGGGTTTGAATCAGCCCCAGCATTTT.

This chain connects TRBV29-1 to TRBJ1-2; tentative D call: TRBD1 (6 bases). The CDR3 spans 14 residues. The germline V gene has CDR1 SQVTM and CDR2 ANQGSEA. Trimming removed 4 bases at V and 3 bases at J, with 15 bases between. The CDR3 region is CSVAYQGLDYGYTF. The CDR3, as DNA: TGCAGCGTTGCCTACCAGGGGTTGGACTATGGCTACACCTTC.

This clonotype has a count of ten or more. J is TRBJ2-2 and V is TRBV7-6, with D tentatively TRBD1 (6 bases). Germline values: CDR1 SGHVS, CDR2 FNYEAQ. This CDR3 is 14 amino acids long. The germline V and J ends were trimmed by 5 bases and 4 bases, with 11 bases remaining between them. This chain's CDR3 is CASSTTGLTGELFF. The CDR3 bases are TGTGCCAGCAGCACCACAGGGCTCACCGGGGAGCTGTTTTTT.

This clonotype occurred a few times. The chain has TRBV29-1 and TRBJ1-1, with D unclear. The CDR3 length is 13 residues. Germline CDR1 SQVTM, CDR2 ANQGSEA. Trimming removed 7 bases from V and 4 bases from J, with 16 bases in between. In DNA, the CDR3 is TGCAGCGGACGGACGGGCGGTACCACTGAAGCTTTCTTT. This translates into CSGRTGGTTEAFF.

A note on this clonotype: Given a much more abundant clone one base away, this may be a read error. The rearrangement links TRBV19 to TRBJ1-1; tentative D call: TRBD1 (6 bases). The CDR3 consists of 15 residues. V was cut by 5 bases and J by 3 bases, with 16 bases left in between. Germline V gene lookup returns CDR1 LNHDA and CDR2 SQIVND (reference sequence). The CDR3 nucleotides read TGTGCCAGTAGTGCGAGAGACAGGACGGACACTGAAGCTTTCTTT. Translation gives CASSARDRTDTEAFF.

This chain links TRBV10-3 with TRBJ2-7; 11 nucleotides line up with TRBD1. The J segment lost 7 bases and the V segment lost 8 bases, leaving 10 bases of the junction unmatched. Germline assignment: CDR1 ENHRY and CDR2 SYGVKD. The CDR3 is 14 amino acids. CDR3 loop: CAIWDRGYPAEQYF. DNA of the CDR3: TGTGCCATCTGGGACAGGGGGTACCCGGCTGAGCAGTACTTC.

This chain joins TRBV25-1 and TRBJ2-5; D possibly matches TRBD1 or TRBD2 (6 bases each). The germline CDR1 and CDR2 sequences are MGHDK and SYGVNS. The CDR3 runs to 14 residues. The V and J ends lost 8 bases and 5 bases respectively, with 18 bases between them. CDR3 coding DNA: TGTGCCAGCGTTGAAAGAACAGGGAGGGAGACCCAGTACTTC. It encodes CASVERTGRETQYF.

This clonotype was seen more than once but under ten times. Here the CDR3 reads CASSFTSTAGETQYF. The CDR3 DNA follows: TGTGCCAGCAGCTTTACTTCGACGGCCGGAGAGACCCAGTACTTC. The chain uses TRBV7-2 and TRBJ2-5, with D hard to call. The CDR3 is made up of 15 amino acids. Germline V gene data show CDR1 as SGHTA and CDR2 as FQGNSA. Trimming shortened V by 3 bases and J by 4 bases, and 15 bases separated the two germline ends.

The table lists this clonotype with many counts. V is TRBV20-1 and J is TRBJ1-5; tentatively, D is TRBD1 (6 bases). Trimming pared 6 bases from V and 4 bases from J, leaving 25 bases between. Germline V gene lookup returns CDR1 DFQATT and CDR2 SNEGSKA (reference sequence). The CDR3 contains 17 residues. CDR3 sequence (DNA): TGCAGTGCACGGCCCGACAGGCGCTTTGTAATTAATCAGCCCCAGCATTTT. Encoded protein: CSARPDRRFVINQPQHF.

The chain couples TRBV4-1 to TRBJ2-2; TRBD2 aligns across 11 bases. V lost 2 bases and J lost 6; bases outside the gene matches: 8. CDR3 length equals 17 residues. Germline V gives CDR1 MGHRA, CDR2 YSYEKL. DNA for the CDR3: TGCGCCAGCAGCCAATTCACTAGCGGGAGTTTCCCCGGGGAGCTGTTTTTT. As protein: CASSQFTSGSFPGELFF.

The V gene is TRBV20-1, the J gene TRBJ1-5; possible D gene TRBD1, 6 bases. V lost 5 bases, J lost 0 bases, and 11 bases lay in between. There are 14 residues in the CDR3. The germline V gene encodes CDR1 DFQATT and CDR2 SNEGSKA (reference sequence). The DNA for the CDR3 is TGCAGTGCTGAGGACAGAAATAGCAATCAGCCCCAGCATTTT. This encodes CSAEDRNSNQPQHF.

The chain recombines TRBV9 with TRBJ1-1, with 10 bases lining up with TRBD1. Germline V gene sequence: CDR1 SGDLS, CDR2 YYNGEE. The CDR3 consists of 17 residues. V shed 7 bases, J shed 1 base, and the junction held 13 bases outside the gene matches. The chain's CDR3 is CASATAGTGVGNTEAFF. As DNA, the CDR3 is TGTGCCAGCGCAACGGCCGGGACAGGGGTGGGGAACACTGAAGCTTTCTTT.

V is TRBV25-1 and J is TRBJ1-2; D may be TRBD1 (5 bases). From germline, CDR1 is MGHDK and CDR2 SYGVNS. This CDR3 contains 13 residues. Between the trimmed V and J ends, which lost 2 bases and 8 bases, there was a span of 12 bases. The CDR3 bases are TGTGCCAGCAGTGAAAGGGGAGGGAACGGCTACACCTTC. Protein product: CASSERGGNGYTF.

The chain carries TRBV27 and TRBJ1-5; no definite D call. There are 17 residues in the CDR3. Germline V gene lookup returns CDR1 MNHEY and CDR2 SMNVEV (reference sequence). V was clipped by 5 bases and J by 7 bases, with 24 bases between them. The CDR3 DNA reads TGTGCCAGCAGTCCGTCCAACGCGGGGATTTTGGGGCAGCCCCAGCATTTT. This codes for CASSPSNAGILGQPQHF.

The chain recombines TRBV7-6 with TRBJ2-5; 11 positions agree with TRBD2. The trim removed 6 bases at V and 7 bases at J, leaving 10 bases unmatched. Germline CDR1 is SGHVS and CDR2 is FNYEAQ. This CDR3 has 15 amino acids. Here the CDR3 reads CASSPTSGSYVTQYF. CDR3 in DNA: TGTGCCAGCAGTCCTACTAGCGGGAGCTACGTGACCCAGTACTTC. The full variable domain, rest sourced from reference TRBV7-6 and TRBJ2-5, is GAGVSQSPRYKVTKRGQDVALRCDPISGHVSLYWYRQALGQGPEFLTYFNYEAQQDKSGLPNDRFSAERPEGSISTLTIQRTEQRDSAMYRCASSPTSGSYVTQYFGPGTRLLVL.

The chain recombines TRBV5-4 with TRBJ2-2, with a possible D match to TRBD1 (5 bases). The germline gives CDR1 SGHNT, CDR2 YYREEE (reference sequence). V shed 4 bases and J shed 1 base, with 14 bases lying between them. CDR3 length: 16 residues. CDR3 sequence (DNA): TGTGCCAGCAGCGTTGCCCCCAGGGTGAACACCGGGGAGCTGTTTTTT. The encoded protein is CASSVAPRVNTGELFF.

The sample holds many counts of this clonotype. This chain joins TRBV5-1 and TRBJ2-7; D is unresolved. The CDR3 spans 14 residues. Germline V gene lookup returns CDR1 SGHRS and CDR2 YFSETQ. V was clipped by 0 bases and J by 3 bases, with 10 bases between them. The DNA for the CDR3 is TGCGCCAGCAGCTTGGGACCGATGTTCTACGAGCAGTACTTC. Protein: CASSLGPMFYEQYF.

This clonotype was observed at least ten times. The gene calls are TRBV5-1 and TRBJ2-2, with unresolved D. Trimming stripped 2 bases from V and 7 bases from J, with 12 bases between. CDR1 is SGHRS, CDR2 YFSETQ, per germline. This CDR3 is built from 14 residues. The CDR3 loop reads CASSFGQKGGELFF. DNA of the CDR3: TGCGCCAGCAGCTTCGGGCAGAAAGGCGGGGAGCTGTTTTTT.

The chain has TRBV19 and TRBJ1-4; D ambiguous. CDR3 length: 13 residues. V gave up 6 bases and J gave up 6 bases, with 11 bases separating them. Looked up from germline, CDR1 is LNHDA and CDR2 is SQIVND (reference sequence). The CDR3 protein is CASSGPRYEKLFF. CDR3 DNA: TGTGCCAGTAGCGGCCCTAGGTATGAAAAACTGTTTTTT. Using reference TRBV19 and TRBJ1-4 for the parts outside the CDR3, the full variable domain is DGGITQSPKYLFRKEGQNVTLSCEQNLNHDAMYWYRQDPGQGLRLIYYSQIVNDFQKGDIAEGYSVSREKKESFPLTVTSAQKNPTAFYLCASSGPRYEKLFFGSGTQLSVL.

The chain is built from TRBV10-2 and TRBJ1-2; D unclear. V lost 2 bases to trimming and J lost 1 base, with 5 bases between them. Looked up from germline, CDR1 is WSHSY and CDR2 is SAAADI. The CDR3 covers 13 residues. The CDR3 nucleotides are TGCGCCAGCAGTGAGGTCTATAACTATGGCTACACCTTC. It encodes CASSEVYNYGYTF.

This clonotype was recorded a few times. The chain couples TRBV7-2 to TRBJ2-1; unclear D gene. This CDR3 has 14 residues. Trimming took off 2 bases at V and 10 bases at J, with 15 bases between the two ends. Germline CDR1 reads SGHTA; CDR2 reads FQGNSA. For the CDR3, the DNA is TGTGCCAGCAGCTTAAGTCACGGCCACCTGGAGCAGTTCTTC. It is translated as CASSLSHGHLEQFF.

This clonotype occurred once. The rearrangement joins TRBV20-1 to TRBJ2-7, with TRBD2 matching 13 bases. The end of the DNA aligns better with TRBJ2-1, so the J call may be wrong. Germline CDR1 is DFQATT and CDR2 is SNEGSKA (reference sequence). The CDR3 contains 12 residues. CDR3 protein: CIGLAGDNEQFF. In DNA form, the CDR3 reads TGCATCGGACTAGCGGGAGACAATGAGCAGTTCTTC.